The present entry profiles one T cell receptor (beta chain) with its context. Trimming at V came to 2 bases and at J to 1 base, leaving 14 bases not matched to a gene. The V gene's germline CDR1 is SGDLS and CDR2 YYNGEE. CDR3 length: 19 amino acids. This sample was included in a study of T cell changes during pregnancy in multiple sclerosis. Sequenced by immunoSEQ multiplex PCR; TCRdb stores in-frame clones only, minus some. This sample has about 69,000 clones, with roughly nine tenths found just once. The J gene is TRBJ1-1, the V gene TRBV9; 10 bases are shared with TRBD1. This material consisted of CD4+ T cells from peripheral blood mononuclear cells, taken in the third trimester of pregnancy. The receptor's source is a female donor in good health, enrolled as a control in a pregnancy study. CDR3 amino acids: CASSVDRGRIGFENTEAFF. CDR3 sequence (DNA): TGTGCCAGCAGCGTTGACAGGGGGCGAATAGGTTTTGAGAACACTGAAGCTTTCTTT.